A selection of T cell receptor beta chains follows, all from one sample in a study of technical replicates of blood from a handful of donors. The repertoire was sequenced with immunoSEQ multiplex PCR; TCRdb's copy has only in-frame clones and lacks some. There are approximately 75,000 clones in the sample; approximately 80% occur only once, and roughly 4% lies in the top ten. Sequenced: PBMCs. These receptors originate from a human donor in good health. Some clones in this sample may be carry-over from other donors' samples. Each CDR3 is given with its conserved first and last residue. A D gene is named only where the DNA matches it firmly. Clone size is given for some rows only: seen once, a few or many times, or a class if the clone is expanded.

. | . | TRBJ2-5 | TRBV2 | TGTGCCAGCAGTGAATTTCGGCAAGAGACCCAGTACTTC | CASSEFRQETQYF
. | . | TRBJ2-7 | TRBV7-6 | TGTGCCAGCAGCTTAAACCCAACGGGTGACGAGCAGTACTTC | CASSLNPTGDEQYF
. | . | TRBJ1-5 | TRBV6-5 | TGTGCCAGCAGTTACGTGGGCGGCAATCAGCCCCAGCATTTT | CASSYVGGNQPQHF
. | . | TRBJ2-1 | TRBV19 | TGTGCCAGTCAACACGGGACACCAGTACTTGGTGAGCAGTTCTTC | CASQHGTPVLGEQFF
few | TRBD2 | TRBJ2-7 | TRBV6-5 | TGTGCCAGCAGCTCCGGGACTAGCTTCTACGAGCAGTACTTC | CASSSGTSFYEQYF
. | . | TRBJ2-7 | TRBV10-3 | TGTGCCACCCGTGGTGAGAGGGCGGATAGGGACGAGCAGTACTTC | CATRGERADRDEQYF
. | . | TRBJ1-2 | TRBV4-1 | TGCGCCAGCAGCCTCTTGGGACATCCTAACTATGGCTACACCTTC | CASSLLGHPNYGYTF
. | TRBD2 | TRBJ2-7 | TRBV7-9 | TGTGCCAGCAGCCTAGCGGGAGCGACCTACGAGCAGTACTTC | CASSLAGATYEQYF
. | TRBD1 | TRBJ2-7 | TRBV5-5 | TGTGCCAGCAGCTTGGGTCAGGGGGTAACCTACGAGCAGTACTTC | CASSLGQGVTYEQYF
. | TRBD2 | TRBJ2-1 | TRBV7-9 | TGTGCCAGCAGCATTGCTAGCGGGAGGACGGCCGAGCAGTTCTTC | CASSIASGRTAEQFF
. | . | TRBJ2-5 | TRBV10-2 | TGCGCCAGCAGACGGGGCCAAGAGACCCAGTACTTC | CASRRGQETQYF
. | . | TRBJ2-3 | TRBV5-1 | TGCGCCAGCAGCGGGCGGGATCGGTCAGTAGATACGCAGTATTTT | CASSGRDRSVDTQYF
once | . | TRBJ2-2 | TRBV30 | TGTGCCTGGAGTGTACGAGGGAGAAGTAACACCGGGGAGCTGTTTTTT | CAWSVRGRSNTGELFF
. | TRBD2 | TRBJ2-1 | TRBV11-2 | TGTGCCAGCAAGTCCCTAGCGGGAGCCTACAATGAGCAGTTCTTC | CASKSLAGAYNEQFF
. | . | TRBJ1-5 | TRBV6-6 | TGTGCCAGCAGCCCCAGGGTAAATCAGCCCCAGCATTTT | CASSPRVNQPQHF
once | . | TRBJ2-7 | TRBV6-1 | TGTGCCAGCGGGCAAAACTACGAGCAGTACTTC | CASGQNYEQYF
once | TRBD1 | TRBJ2-5 | TRBV15 | TGTGCCACCAGCGAGGGACAGGGATCTCAAGAGACCCAGTACTTC | CATSEGQGSQETQYF
. | . | TRBJ1-1 | TRBV27 | TGTGCCAGCAGTTTCTCCAGGGGCACTGAAGCTTTCTTT | CASSFSRGTEAFF
. | . | TRBJ1-1 | TRBV9 | TGTGCCAGCAGCGTAGGAGGGGCAGGGGAAAAGAACACTGAAGCTTTCTTT | CASSVGGAGEKNTEAFF
. | . | TRBJ2-7 | TRBV30 | TGTGCCTGGAGTCCCTCCAGGGTTAGGCCCTACGAGCAGTACTTC | CAWSPSRVRPYEQYF
. | TRBD1 | TRBJ1-2 | TRBV6-6 | TGTGCCAGCACCAACTTACAGGGGAACTATGGCTACACCTTC | CASTNLQGNYGYTF
few | TRBD2 | TRBJ2-1 | TRBV7-9 | TGTGCCAGCAGCCCCCGCGGTTGGTGGGAGGGCGTCGGTGAGCAGTTCTTC | CASSPRGWWEGVGEQFF
. | . | TRBJ1-3 | TRBV6-5 | TGTGCCAGCAGTTACGCCAGGGGAGCTGGAAACACCATATATTTT | CASSYARGAGNTIYF
. | . | TRBJ1-2 | TRBV7-6 | TGTGCCAGCAGCTTAGACAGCTATGGCTACACCTTC | CASSLDSYGYTF
. | TRBD2 | TRBJ2-1 | TRBV7-6 | TGTGCCAGCAGCACCCAAACTAGCGGGAGGAGTGAGCAGTTCTTC | CASSTQTSGRSEQFF
few | . | TRBJ2-2 | TRBV4-3 | TGCGCCAGCAGCCAAGATCGGAGAAACACCGGGGAGCTGTTTTTT | CASSQDRRNTGELFF
. | TRBD2 | TRBJ2-3 | TRBV4-3 | TGCGCCAGCAGCCAAGTACTGCGGGGGGTTGGGGATACGCAGTATTTT | CASSQVLRGVGDTQYF
few | TRBD2 | TRBJ2-2 | TRBV29-1 | TGCAGCGTCCGGGGGGCGGGAGGATTAACCGGGGAGCTGTTTTTT | CSVRGAGGLTGELFF
. | . | TRBJ2-7 | TRBV6-5 | TGTGCCAGCAGTTCGAGGTTTTCCTCCTACGAGCAGTACTTC | CASSSRFSSYEQYF
once | . | TRBJ1-1 | TRBV4-2 | TGTGCCAGCAGCCAAGAGGGGATACAGGGTTACACTGAAGCTTTCTTT | CASSQEGIQGYTEAFF
. | . | TRBJ2-5 | TRBV7-3 | TGTGCCAGCAGCTTAGCGGGGGCACAAGAGACCCAGTACTTC | CASSLAGAQETQYF
. | TRBD1 | TRBJ2-6 | TRBV5-1 | TGCGCCAGCAGCTTGGGGCAGGGGGCTGGTGGGGCCAACGTCCTGACTTTC | CASSLGQGAGGANVLTF
. | . | TRBJ2-1 | TRBV14 | TGTGCCAGCAGCCAAGTTGCGCGGAATGAGCAGTTCTTC | CASSQVARNEQFF
. | TRBD1 | TRBJ2-7 | TRBV7-9 | TGTGCCAGCAGCTTAGAGGGGTGGAGGACAGGTTCATCCTACGAGCAGTACTTC | CASSLEGWRTGSSYEQYF
. | TRBD2 | TRBJ2-1 | TRBV5-4 | TGTGCCAGCAGCTTCGGCGGGAGGACTCACAATGAGCAGTTCTTC | CASSFGGRTHNEQFF
. | . | TRBJ1-1 | TRBV18 | TGTGCCAGCTCACCAAGGTTAGGGGACACTGAAGCTTTCTTT | CASSPRLGDTEAFF
. | TRBD1 | TRBJ2-2 | TRBV7-9 | TGTGCCAGCAGTTCATCGGACAGGGTCGACACCGGGGAGCTGTTTTTT | CASSSSDRVDTGELFF
. | . | TRBJ2-4 | TRBV29-1 | TGCAGCGGGGGGGTCGTGAGCAGCATTCAGTACTTC | CSGGVVSSIQYF
. | TRBD2 | TRBJ2-2 | TRBV27 | TGTGCCAGCAGTTTGAGTCTAGCGGGACTTGGGGAGCTGTTTTTT | CASSLSLAGLGELFF
once | TRBD1 | TRBJ2-1 | TRBV11-2 | TGTGCCAGCAGAGCCCTGACAGGGGGGATGAATGAGCAGTTCTTC | CASRALTGGMNEQFF
. | TRBD2 | TRBJ2-1 | TRBV7-8 | TGTGCCAGCAGCTTCAAGAGCGGGAGAGGTGGCAATGAGCAGTTCTTC | CASSFKSGRGGNEQFF
. | TRBD1 | TRBJ2-2 | TRBV27 | TGTGCCAGCAGCCCTTATACAGGGGGCTCGGGGGAGCTGTTTTTT | CASSPYTGGSGELFF
. | . | TRBJ1-2 | TRBV29-1 | TGCAGCGCCGAGGACAGTAACTATGGCTACACCTTC | CSAEDSNYGYTF
. | . | TRBJ1-3 | TRBV28 | TGTGCCAGCAGGACGGCCCAGCCCGGGGGCTCTGGAAACACCATATATTTT | CASRTAQPGGSGNTIYF
. | TRBD2 | TRBJ2-3 | TRBV5-1 | TGCGCCATCGGACTAGCGGAAAGCACAGATACGCAGTATTTT | CAIGLAESTDTQYF
once | . | TRBJ2-5 | TRBV19 | TGTGCCAGTAGTATAAGCGGAGGAAACCAAGAGACCCAGTACTTC | CASSISGGNQETQYF
. | TRBD1 | TRBJ2-5 | TRBV5-1 | TGCGCCAGCAGCTTAGACAGGGTAGGAGAGACCCAGTACTTC | CASSLDRVGETQYF
once | . | TRBJ2-6 | TRBV30 | TGTGCCTTTTTGCCGGAGGGGAGATTCTCTGGGGCCAACGTCCTGACTTTC | CAFLPEGRFSGANVLTF
. | TRBD1 | TRBJ1-3 | TRBV27 | TGTGCCAGCAGTCTATGGACAGGTGGAAACACCATATATTTT | CASSLWTGGNTIYF
. | . | TRBJ2-5 | TRBV11-1 | TGTGCCAGCAGCTTAGATCGGCTAGGTAGAGAGTCGACCCAGTACTTC | CASSLDRLGRESTQYF
. | TRBD1 | TRBJ1-2 | TRBV30 | TGTGCCTGGAGTGTGGACAGGATCTATGGCTACACCTTC | CAWSVDRIYGYTF
. | TRBD2 | TRBJ2-1 | TRBV5-1 | TGCGCCAGCAGCTTACCCGGGACTAAGAATGAGCAGTTCTTC | CASSLPGTKNEQFF
. | TRBD1 | TRBJ2-7 | TRBV5-1 | TGCGCCAGCAGCTTGGGGACAGGGTTATGGGAGCAGTACTTC | CASSLGTGLWEQYF
few | . | TRBJ2-2 | TRBV4-2 | TGTGCCAGCAGCCAAGATAGTGGCAGGTCCTCGAACACCGGGGAGCTGTTTTTT | CASSQDSGRSSNTGELFF
. | . | TRBJ1-1 | TRBV2 | TGTGCCAGCAGTGTACGAGGTGAAGCTTTCTTT | CASSVRGEAFF
. | . | TRBJ2-4 | TRBV15 | TGTGCCACCAGCAGAGATCCCAGCGGGTGGGGAAACATTCAGTACTTC | CATSRDPSGWGNIQYF
. | . | TRBJ1-1 | TRBV7-9 | TGTGCCAGCCCTAAAATCGAGGAAACTGAAGCTTTCTTT | CASPKIEETEAFF
. | . | TRBJ2-2 | TRBV10-1 | TGCGCCAGCAGTGACCGCAGAAACACCGGGGAGCTGTTTTTT | CASSDRRNTGELFF
. | TRBD2 | TRBJ2-5 | TRBV7-6 | TGTGCCAGCAGCCTATTTTCGAGCGGGACCGGCCGAGAGACCCAGTACTTC | CASSLFSSGTGRETQYF